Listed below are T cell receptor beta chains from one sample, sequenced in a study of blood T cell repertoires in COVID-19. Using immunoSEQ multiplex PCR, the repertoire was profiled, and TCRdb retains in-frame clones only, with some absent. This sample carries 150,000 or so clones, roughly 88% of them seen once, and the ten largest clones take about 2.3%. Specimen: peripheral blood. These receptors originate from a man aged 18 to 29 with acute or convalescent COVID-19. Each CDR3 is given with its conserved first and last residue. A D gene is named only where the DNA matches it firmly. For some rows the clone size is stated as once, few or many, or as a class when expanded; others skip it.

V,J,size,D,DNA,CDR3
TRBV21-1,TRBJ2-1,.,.,TGTGCCAGCAGCAAAGCTCTGGGACTAGCGGGACTGGATGAGCAGTTCTTC,CASSKALGLAGLDEQFF
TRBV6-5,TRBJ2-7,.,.,TGTGCCAGCAGTTACAGCGCAGAGACCTACGAGCAGTACTTC,CASSYSAETYEQYF
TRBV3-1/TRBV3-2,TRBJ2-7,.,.,TGTGCCAGCAGCCTCGGACAGGGAGGGTACGAGCAGTACTTC,CASSLGQGGYEQYF
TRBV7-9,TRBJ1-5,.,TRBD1,TGTGCCAGCAGCTTAGCGGGTTTCTCAGGGGGCCCCAATCAGCCCCAGCATTTT,CASSLAGFSGGPNQPQHF
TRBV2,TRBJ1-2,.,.,TGTGCCAGCCTTCCGGACAGCAACTCCTATGGCTACACCTTC,CASLPDSNSYGYTF
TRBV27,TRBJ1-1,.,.,TGTGCCAGCAGTTTTATCGACTCCCGAGGGACTGAAGCTTTCTTT,CASSFIDSRGTEAFF
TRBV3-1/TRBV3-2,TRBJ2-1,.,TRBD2,TGTGCCAGCAGCCAAGATGCGGCTAGCGGGAGGGCCGGGAATGAGCAGTTCTTC,CASSQDAASGRAGNEQFF
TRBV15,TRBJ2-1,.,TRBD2,TGTGCCACCAGCAGAGATCTGGCGGGAGGGTGGAGCGATGAGCAGTTCTTC,CATSRDLAGGWSDEQFF
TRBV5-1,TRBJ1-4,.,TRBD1,TGCGCCAGCAGCGTGGCCGGACAGGGGAATGAAAAACTGTTTTTT,CASSVAGQGNEKLFF
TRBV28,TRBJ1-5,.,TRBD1,TGTGCCAGCATCACTCCGAAGGGACAGAGAAGCAATCAGCCCCAGCATTTT,CASITPKGQRSNQPQHF
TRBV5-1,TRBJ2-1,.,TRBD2,TGCGCCAGCAGCTTGACGGTAGCGGGAGGGCGTAGTGAGCAGTTCTTC,CASSLTVAGGRSEQFF
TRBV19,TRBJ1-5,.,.,TGTGCCAGTATAGGCAGTCGAGGACAGCCCCAGCATTTT,CASIGSRGQPQHF
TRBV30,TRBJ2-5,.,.,TGTGCCTGGGGGGGCGGGACCCAGTACTTC,CAWGGGTQYF
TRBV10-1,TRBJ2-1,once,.,TGCGCCAGCAGTGAGTCTTTTTTTGCGGGGTACAATGAGCAGTTCTTC,CASSESFFAGYNEQFF
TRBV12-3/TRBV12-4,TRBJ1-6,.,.,TGTGCCAGCAGTTTTCCAGATTCACCCCTCCACTTT,CASSFPDSPLHF
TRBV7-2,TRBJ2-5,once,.,TGTGCCAGCAGCTTAATTAGGGGTCAAGAGACCCAGTACTTC,CASSLIRGQETQYF
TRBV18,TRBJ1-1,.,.,TGTGCCAGCTCACCCGGACAGACCCGCAGCACTGAAGCTTTCTTT,CASSPGQTRSTEAFF
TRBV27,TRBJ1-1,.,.,TGTGCCAGCAGTTCCACGGGGAACACTGAAGCTTTCTTT,CASSSTGNTEAFF
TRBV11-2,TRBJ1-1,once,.,TGTGCCAGCAACCGATGGGGGGGGACTGAAGCTTTCTTT,CASNRWGGTEAFF
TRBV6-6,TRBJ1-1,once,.,TGTGCCAGCAGTTACTCGAGTAACACTGAAGCTTTCTTT,CASSYSSNTEAFF
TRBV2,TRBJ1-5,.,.,TGTGCCAGCAGTAGACTTTCGGGGTCAGATCAGCCCCAGCATTTT,CASSRLSGSDQPQHF
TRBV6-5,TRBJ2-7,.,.,TGTGCCAGCAGCTCGGAGGGAGCCTCCTCCTACGAGCAGTACTTC,CASSSEGASSYEQYF
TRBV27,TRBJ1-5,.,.,TGTGCCAGCAGTCCCTCCCGTAGATCTCAGCCCCAGCATTTT,CASSPSRRSQPQHF
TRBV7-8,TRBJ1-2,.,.,TGTGCCAGCAGCGACGGACAGTCGTACTATGGCTACACCTTC,CASSDGQSYYGYTF
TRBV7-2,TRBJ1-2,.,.,TGTGCCAGCAGCTTGATGGTGGGGGGGCGCGGCTCCTATGGCTACACCTTC,CASSLMVGGRGSYGYTF
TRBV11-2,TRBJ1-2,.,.,TGTGCCAGCAGGCCCACCGGGACTCCGTATGGCTACACCTTC,CASRPTGTPYGYTF
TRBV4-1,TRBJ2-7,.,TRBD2,TGCGCCAGCAGCCAAGCCGGTCCTAGCGGGAGATACGAGCAGTACTTC,CASSQAGPSGRYEQYF
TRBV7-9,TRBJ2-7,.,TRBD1,TGTGCCAGCAGCTTTGGAATTGGGGACAGCTACGAGCAGTACTTC,CASSFGIGDSYEQYF
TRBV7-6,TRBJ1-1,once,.,TGTGCCAGCAGCTTAAGTACAGATCCTAACACTGAAGCTTTCTTT,CASSLSTDPNTEAFF
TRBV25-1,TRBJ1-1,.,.,TGTGCCAGCAGTGAAGGGGGGGGACTTGAAGCTTTCTTT,CASSEGGGLEAFF
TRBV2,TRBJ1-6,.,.,TGTGCCAGCAGTTACAGGGAGTATAATTCACCCCTCCACTTT,CASSYREYNSPLHF
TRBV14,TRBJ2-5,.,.,TGTGCCAGCAGCCGCCGGGACTTCCAAGAGACCCAGTACTTC,CASSRRDFQETQYF
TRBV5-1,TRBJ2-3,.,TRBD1,TGCGCCAGCAGCACAGGACAGGGATTCACAGATACGCAGTATTTT,CASSTGQGFTDTQYF
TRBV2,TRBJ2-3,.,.,TGTGCCAGCAGTGGGAAGACAGGTAGGGCCTCTCGGACAGATACGCAGTATTTT,CASSGKTGRASRTDTQYF
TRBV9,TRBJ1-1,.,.,TGTGCCAGCAGCCCGCTAGGGGCAACTGAAGCTTTCTTT,CASSPLGATEAFF
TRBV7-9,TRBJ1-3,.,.,TGTGGCGGGGTTGTGGGCTCTGGAAACACCATATATTTT,CGGVVGSGNTIYF
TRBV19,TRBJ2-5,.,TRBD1,TGTGCCAGTAGTGGACAGGTCCAAGAGACCCAGTACTTC,CASSGQVQETQYF
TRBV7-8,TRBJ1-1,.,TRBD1,TGTGCCAGCAGTTACGACAGGGTGAACACTGAAGCTTTCTTT,CASSYDRVNTEAFF
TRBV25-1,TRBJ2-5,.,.,TGTGCCAGCAGTGAGGACACCCGGTACCAAGAGACCCAGTACTTC,CASSEDTRYQETQYF